This T cell receptor beta chain was sequenced in a study of low-dose radiotherapy and immunotherapy resistance in tumors. Study context: Patients were treated with intravenous nivolumab at 240 mg every two weeks and were also dosed with ipilimumab at 1 mg/kg every six weeks.

Time point described: before trial treatment. Germline-derived CDR1 and CDR2 are MNHEY and SVGEGT. The V gene end was trimmed by 6 bases and the J gene end by 6 bases; junction bases not matched to a gene: 8. This CDR3 is built from 13 residues. TRAV- and TRBV-specific primers primed first-strand cDNA, covering alpha and beta chains. TCRs underwent approximately 20 PCR cycles of amplification with a constant-region primer and V-primer adapter. Each CDR3 protein is one row after TCRdb ran MiXCR on the reads. The sample has tens of thousands of distinct CDR3 sequences, around 30% seen once. The V and J genes are TRBV6-2 or TRBV6-3 and TRBJ2-7, with TRBD1 identical over 7 bases. This TCR came from a female donor with ovarian cancer. Source: PBMCs, taken before treatment. For the CDR3, the DNA is TGTGCCAGCAGCTTAGGGGACAGACTCGAGCAGTACTTC. This codes for CASSLGDRLEQYF.